This T cell receptor (beta chain) was found in a study of blood T cell repertoires in COVID-19. Study as a whole: The origin of the acute and convalescent COVID-19 samples was the United States, Italy and Spain. T cells, B-cell-depleted T cells, or PBMCs provided the cDNA or gDNA that served as material.

This clone was recorded a few times. Libraries were prepared by immunoSEQ multiplex PCR; TCRdb keeps only in-frame clonotypes and omits some of them. The sample lists roughly 150,000 clones, 75% to 90% occurring once. The clonotype originates from a human donor in a cohort sampled during active COVID-19. What was sequenced was peripheral blood.

In DNA form, the CDR3 reads TGTGCCAGTAGTATCCCAGCGAGGAGGGCAGCCAAAAACATTCAGTACTTC. As protein: CASSIPARRAAKNIQYF. J is TRBJ2-4 and V is TRBV19, with D maybe TRBD2 (6 bases). The V gene's germline CDR1 is LNHDA and CDR2 SQIVND (reference sequence). The CDR3 spans 17 residues. Trimming stripped 3 bases from V and 0 bases from J, with 15 bases between.